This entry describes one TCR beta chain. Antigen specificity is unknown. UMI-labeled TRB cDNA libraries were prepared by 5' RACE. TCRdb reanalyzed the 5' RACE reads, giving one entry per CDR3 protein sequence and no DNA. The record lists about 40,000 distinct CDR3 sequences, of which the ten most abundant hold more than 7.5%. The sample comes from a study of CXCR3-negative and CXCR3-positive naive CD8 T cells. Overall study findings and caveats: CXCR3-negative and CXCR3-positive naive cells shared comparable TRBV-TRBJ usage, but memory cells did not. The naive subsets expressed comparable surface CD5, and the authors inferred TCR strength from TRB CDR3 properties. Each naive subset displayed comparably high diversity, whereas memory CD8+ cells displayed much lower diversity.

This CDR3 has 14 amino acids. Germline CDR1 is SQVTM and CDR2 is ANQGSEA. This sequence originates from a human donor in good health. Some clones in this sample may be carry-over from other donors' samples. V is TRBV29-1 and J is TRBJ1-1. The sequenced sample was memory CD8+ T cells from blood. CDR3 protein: CSVEEGGRNTEAFF.